These T cell receptor beta chains were read from a single sample in a study of shared clonotypes between healthy human individuals. Using immunoSEQ multiplex PCR, the repertoire was profiled, and TCRdb retains in-frame clones only, with some absent. The data contain 2.5 million or so clones, more than 80% of them singletons. Source material: naive CD4+ T cells sorted from blood. These receptors were collected from a young man in good health. CDR3s leave out the opening cysteine and the closing phenylalanine or tryptophan.

j_call: TRBJ1-5
v_call: TRBV7-9
cdr3_aa: ASSLDGGRHNQPQH

j_call: TRBJ2-3
v_call: TRBV18
cdr3_aa: ASSLDRGADTQY

j_call: TRBJ2-7
v_call: TRBV11-3
cdr3_aa: ASSLRSTYEQY

j_call: TRBJ2-2
v_call: TRBV2
cdr3_aa: ASSDMGANTGELF

j_call: TRBJ1-2
v_call: TRBV6-5
cdr3_aa: ATRITGNSNYGYT

j_call: TRBJ2-1
v_call: TRBV30
cdr3_aa: SLGNEQF

j_call: TRBJ1-4
v_call: TRBV7-8
cdr3_aa: ASSPGPESEKLF

j_call: TRBJ2-1
v_call: TRBV9
cdr3_aa: ASSVAALAGNNEQF

j_call: TRBJ1-2
v_call: TRBV11-2
cdr3_aa: ASSLTRAGDGYT

j_call: TRBJ1-4
v_call: TRBV6-5
cdr3_aa: ASSYAPGPPEKLF

j_call: TRBJ1-5
v_call: TRBV28
cdr3_aa: ASSPANQPQH

j_call: .
v_call: TRBV5-6
cdr3_aa: ASSSPGGPYEQY

j_call: TRBJ1-2
v_call: TRBV10-3
cdr3_aa: ASTGVHDGGYT

j_call: TRBJ2-5
v_call: TRBV21-1
cdr3_aa: ASSKEVSLQETQY

j_call: TRBJ1-2
v_call: TRBV2
cdr3_aa: ASSPANYGYT

j_call: TRBJ2-7
v_call: TRBV9
cdr3_aa: ASSVEDGYASYEQY

j_call: TRBJ2-2
v_call: TRBV28
cdr3_aa: ASSLRGGTGELF

j_call: TRBJ1-4
v_call: TRBV9
cdr3_aa: ASSVDGEKLF

j_call: TRBJ2-7
v_call: TRBV5-1
cdr3_aa: ASSSKTTGGEQY

j_call: TRBJ2-3
v_call: TRBV2
cdr3_aa: ASSSLSGSRADTQY

j_call: TRBJ1-3
v_call: TRBV2
cdr3_aa: ASRDSGNTIY

j_call: TRBJ1-2
v_call: TRBV7-2
cdr3_aa: ASSPYGAVGYT

j_call: TRBJ1-5
v_call: TRBV9
cdr3_aa: ASSVGGQGVQPQH

j_call: TRBJ1-6
v_call: TRBV5-6
cdr3_aa: ASSLGQGVDSPLH

j_call: TRBJ2-7
v_call: TRBV5-4
cdr3_aa: ASSSYTDPRVNEQY

j_call: TRBJ1-1
v_call: TRBV4-3
cdr3_aa: ASSLEAATEAF

j_call: TRBJ1-2
v_call: TRBV5-1
cdr3_aa: ASSLEDAGYGYT

j_call: TRBJ2-7
v_call: TRBV28
cdr3_aa: ASSSFSGGRLHEQY

j_call: TRBJ2-7
v_call: TRBV28
cdr3_aa: ASSSGGLADSYEQY

j_call: TRBJ2-3
v_call: TRBV6-5
cdr3_aa: ASSGGWAPTDTQY

j_call: TRBJ2-3
v_call: TRBV7-3
cdr3_aa: ASSPGTSASTDTQY

j_call: TRBJ2-1
v_call: TRBV5-1
cdr3_aa: ASSLELAGPNEQF

j_call: TRBJ2-5
v_call: TRBV7-6
cdr3_aa: ASSLFPRETQY

j_call: TRBJ2-7
v_call: TRBV30
cdr3_aa: AWSGLAGVNHEQY

j_call: TRBJ1-5
v_call: TRBV18
cdr3_aa: ASSPAGQPDQPQH

j_call: TRBJ1-1
v_call: TRBV2
cdr3_aa: ASSDVRGNTEAF

j_call: TRBJ2-3
v_call: TRBV19
cdr3_aa: ASSIVTITDTQY

j_call: TRBJ1-2
v_call: TRBV13
cdr3_aa: ASSIRQVPNYGYT

j_call: TRBJ2-3
v_call: TRBV7-2
cdr3_aa: ASSLLAASTDTQY

j_call: TRBJ2-5
v_call: TRBV7-9
cdr3_aa: ASSSWDSGEETQY

j_call: TRBJ1-4
v_call: TRBV30
cdr3_aa: AWSGGDYEKLF